The rows below give T cell receptor beta chains drawn from one sample of a study of blood T cell repertoires in COVID-19. The method was immunoSEQ multiplex PCR; TCRdb's version includes in-frame clones alone and lacks a portion of them. This table has 250,000 to 300,000 clones, roughly 80% appearing once. The sample consisted of peripheral blood. Every receptor here comes from a man in his 60s who had recovered from COVID-19. Both conserved end residues are trimmed from each CDR3.

j_call: TRBJ1-5
v_call: TRBV11-2
cdr3_aa: ASSGTGSNQPQH

j_call: TRBJ2-4
v_call: TRBV19
cdr3_aa: ASSNTGNLAKNIQY

j_call: TRBJ2-7
v_call: TRBV7-9
cdr3_aa: ASSSSGTPPYEQY

j_call: TRBJ2-2
v_call: TRBV3-1/TRBV3-2
cdr3_aa: ASSQDPGSGELF

j_call: TRBJ2-7
v_call: TRBV27
cdr3_aa: ASSRGKREEQY

j_call: TRBJ1-6
v_call: TRBV5-1
cdr3_aa: ASSLSRVNSPLH

j_call: TRBJ2-2
v_call: TRBV6-2/TRBV6-3
cdr3_aa: ASSYIVSESANTGELF

j_call: TRBJ2-1
v_call: TRBV9
cdr3_aa: ASSVDPRGSNNEQF

j_call: TRBJ2-2
v_call: TRBV3-1/TRBV3-2
cdr3_aa: ASSQFGGRAAGELF

j_call: TRBJ2-1
v_call: TRBV7-3
cdr3_aa: ASSLNPLGEQF

j_call: TRBJ2-1
v_call: TRBV30
cdr3_aa: AWRIPGAYNEQF

j_call: TRBJ1-4
v_call: TRBV4-1
cdr3_aa: ASSQDGGGNEKLF

j_call: TRBJ2-7
v_call: TRBV6-5
cdr3_aa: ASSYREFSYEQY

j_call: TRBJ2-7
v_call: TRBV10-1
cdr3_aa: ASSDAQGATLQY

j_call: TRBJ2-4
v_call: TRBV28
cdr3_aa: ASRDTGQGLTKNIQY

j_call: TRBJ2-5
v_call: TRBV7-8
cdr3_aa: ASSFNRARETQY

j_call: TRBJ1-4
v_call: TRBV5-1
cdr3_aa: ASSLATGDEEKLF

j_call: TRBJ2-2
v_call: TRBV19
cdr3_aa: ASLSRAGTGELF

j_call: TRBJ2-1
v_call: TRBV20-1
cdr3_aa: SASGGRGYNEQF

j_call: TRBJ2-7
v_call: TRBV29-1
cdr3_aa: SVELAGSTYEQY

j_call: TRBJ2-3
v_call: TRBV3-1/TRBV3-2
cdr3_aa: ASSQPGGGTPDTQY

j_call: TRBJ2-5
v_call: TRBV25-1
cdr3_aa: ASSGREKTQY

j_call: TRBJ2-5
v_call: TRBV4-1
cdr3_aa: ASSQTGSKGETQY

j_call: TRBJ2-5
v_call: TRBV9
cdr3_aa: ASSVGQRQETQY

j_call: TRBJ1-3
v_call: TRBV6-5
cdr3_aa: ASTSTSSTIY

j_call: TRBJ1-5
v_call: TRBV4-1
cdr3_aa: ASSQSPGTVGNQPQH

j_call: TRBJ2-1
v_call: TRBV18
cdr3_aa: ASSLIREYEQF

j_call: TRBJ1-5
v_call: TRBV6-6
cdr3_aa: ASTKGEMQPQH

j_call: TRBJ2-4
v_call: TRBV19
cdr3_aa: ASRQGPLLQDIQY

j_call: TRBJ2-3
v_call: TRBV23-1
cdr3_aa: ASSQWFRVRDTQY

j_call: TRBJ2-2
v_call: TRBV7-9
cdr3_aa: ASSFQRELGGELF

j_call: TRBJ2-5
v_call: TRBV11-2
cdr3_aa: ASSPSGVWETQY

j_call: TRBJ1-6
v_call: TRBV5-1
cdr3_aa: ASSLEKPRSPLH

j_call: TRBJ2-2
v_call: TRBV7-3
cdr3_aa: ASSRGGGELF

j_call: TRBJ1-1
v_call: TRBV25-1
cdr3_aa: ASSEGTFGAF

j_call: TRBJ1-2
v_call: TRBV28
cdr3_aa: ASNTPGTGSSGYT

j_call: TRBJ2-3
v_call: TRBV19
cdr3_aa: ASSTGLAGVKTDTQY

j_call: TRBJ1-6
v_call: TRBV7-9
cdr3_aa: ASSLANRGSSPLH

j_call: TRBJ2-7
v_call: TRBV6-5
cdr3_aa: ASIGQGNEQY

j_call: TRBJ1-2
v_call: TRBV6-5
cdr3_aa: ASSYSVERNYGYT

j_call: TRBJ2-1
v_call: TRBV5-1
cdr3_aa: ASSLRGTGDSYNEQF

j_call: TRBJ2-1
v_call: TRBV11-2
cdr3_aa: ASSLGRGLEEQF

j_call: TRBJ2-3
v_call: TRBV7-8
cdr3_aa: ASSYEGVGTDTQY

j_call: TRBJ1-4
v_call: TRBV4-1
cdr3_aa: ASSQDLGRDNEKLF

j_call: TRBJ2-1
v_call: TRBV2
cdr3_aa: ASSGKRVLSNEQF

j_call: TRBJ2-7
v_call: TRBV6-1
cdr3_aa: ASSETGGIYEQY

j_call: TRBJ1-2
v_call: TRBV30
cdr3_aa: AWGGQGDGYT

j_call: TRBJ2-1
v_call: TRBV19
cdr3_aa: ASSIQASGNNEQF

j_call: TRBJ2-2
v_call: TRBV28
cdr3_aa: ASTSTANTGELF

j_call: TRBJ2-7
v_call: TRBV19
cdr3_aa: ASSMLAGGSYEQY

j_call: TRBJ2-7
v_call: TRBV5-4
cdr3_aa: ASSLGGRTSYEQY

j_call: TRBJ1-2
v_call: TRBV30
cdr3_aa: AGTSWRYGYT

j_call: TRBJ2-7
v_call: TRBV25-1
cdr3_aa: ASESSGTSYEQY

j_call: TRBJ1-1
v_call: TRBV3-1/TRBV3-2
cdr3_aa: ASSQGGRMNTEAF

j_call: TRBJ2-5
v_call: TRBV6-5
cdr3_aa: ASRTPGQGH